This T cell receptor (beta chain) came from a study of monozygotic twins with inflammatory bowel disease. Comment on this clonotype: Antigen: not known.

CDR1 MNHNS and CDR2 SASEGT come from the germline V gene. The CDR3 extends over 15 amino acids. Template-switch reactions added UMIs with a 6-nucleotide sample barcode. Each CDR3 protein gets one entry in TCRdb, which reprocessed the 5' RACE reads and gives no DNA. Here the sample table reports roughly 100,000 distinct CDR3 sequences. Study observations and caveats: Data gave no support to a single strong signal or clonotype associated with IBD. Variability in patient repertoires may have come partly from differing immunosuppressive treatments.

V gene TRBV6-1 combines with J gene TRBJ1-5; no DNA is available, so the TRBD1 call from TCRdb remains unchecked. Sequenced input: blood. This receptor was obtained from a human donor with ulcerative colitis or Crohn's disease, or a healthy co-twin of an affected twin (not recorded which). CDR3 loop: CASTRIMTVQGPQHF.